This TCR beta chain came from a study of blood T cell repertoires in COVID-19. Assay: immunoSEQ multiplex PCR; the TCRdb copy retains only in-frame clones and omits some. The sample comprises a few hundred thousand clones, about nine tenths of which are singletons, and under 2.5% rests with the top ten. CDR1 and CDR2 from the germline V gene are SGHRS and YFSETQ. CDR3 length: 13 amino acids. V was clipped by 6 bases and J by 8 bases; unmatched bases: 5. The gene calls are TRBV5-1 and TRBJ1-4; TRBD1 agrees at 9 bases. This TCR derives from a man aged 50 to 60 with acute or convalescent COVID-19. Sequencing was done on a sample of peripheral blood. This chain's CDR3 is CASTGTGREKLFF. In DNA form, the CDR3 reads TGCGCCAGCACCGGGACAGGGAGGGAAAAACTGTTTTTT.